The 27 T cell receptor beta chains in this list originate from one sample, sequenced in a study of blood T cell repertoires in COVID-19. Libraries were prepared by immunoSEQ multiplex PCR; TCRdb keeps only in-frame clonotypes and omits some of them. There are some 110,000 clones in the sample; approximately 84% occur only once, and around 15% lies in the top ten. The sample was peripheral blood. The receptors stem from a woman in her sixties with acute or convalescent COVID-19.

The chain links TRBV9 to TRBJ2-1; TRBD1 agrees at 10 bases. The CDR3 covers 16 residues. Germline trimming cut 6 bases from V and 9 bases from J; bases unmatched to any gene: 15. Germline V gives CDR1 SGDLS, CDR2 YYNGEE. The CDR3 nucleotides read TGTGCCAGCACCAGACAGGGGGCGCTTGGGATTGGTGAGCAGTTCTTC. This encodes CASTRQGALGIGEQFF. Filled out from reference TRBV9 and TRBJ2-1, the complete variable domain reads DSGVTQTPKHLITATGQRVTLRCSPRSGDLSVYWYQQSLDQGLQFLIQYYNGEERAKGNILERFSAQQFPDLHSELNLSSLELGDSALYFCASTRQGALGIGEQFFGPGTRLTVL.

This sequence joins TRBV7-3 and TRBJ2-3, with TRBD2 matching 7 bases. CDR3 size: 14 residues. Germline assignment: CDR1 SGHTA and CDR2 FQGTGA. Germline trimming cut 5 bases from V and 4 bases from J; bases unmatched to any gene: 6. The CDR3 spells CASSRRLAPDTQYF. The CDR3 coding sequence is TGTGCCAGCAGCCGACGACTAGCCCCAGATACGCAGTATTTT.

J is TRBJ2-1 and V is TRBV7-2; 7 bases fit TRBD2. V trimming: 1 base; J trimming: 6 bases; junction bases outside the gene matches: 6. The germline CDR1 and CDR2 sequences are SGHTA and FQGNSA. The CDR3 is made up of 15 amino acids. This CDR3 is CASSLESGVGNEQFF. CDR3 coding DNA: TGTGCCAGCAGCTTAGAAAGCGGGGTGGGCAATGAGCAGTTCTTC.

This chain uses TRBV11-1 with TRBJ2-5, with 7 nucleotides matching TRBD2. This CDR3 is 15 amino acids long. Germline V gene sequence: CDR1 SGHAT, CDR2 FQDESV (reference sequence). The V and J ends lost 7 bases and 0 bases, in that order; junction bases with no gene match: 8. The CDR3 DNA sequence: TGTGCCAGCACCCCGCCCGGGGGGTACCAAGAGACCCAGTACTTC. This codes for CASTPPGGYQETQYF.

The chain carries TRBV2 and TRBJ1-3; unclear D gene. CDR1 is SNHLY and CDR2 is FYNNEI in the germline V gene. V was clipped by 7 bases and J by 4 bases, with 17 bases between them. This CDR3 contains 15 residues. CDR3 sequence (DNA): TGTGCCAGCACCATCCATCTGGAGATAGGAAACACCATATATTTT. Translated, it gives CASTIHLEIGNTIYF.

The rearrangement links TRBV18 to TRBJ1-6; the D is unclear. Germline values: CDR1 KGHSH, CDR2 LQKENI. The V end lost 4 bases, the J end lost 10 bases, and 23 bases lay between the germline ends. There are 17 residues in the CDR3. The DNA of the CDR3 is TGTGCCAGCTCACGCCAGACACCGGGAGGACGGAACTCACCCCTCCACTTT. This encodes CASSRQTPGGRNSPLHF.

The chain links TRBV27 to TRBJ2-1; D call uncertain. Germline lookup yields CDR1 MNHEY and CDR2 SMNVEV (reference sequence). Trimming took off 2 bases at V and 3 bases at J, with 11 bases between the two ends. CDR3 length: 15 amino acids. The CDR3 spells CASSLMRSLYNEQFF. As DNA, the CDR3 is TGTGCCAGCAGTTTAATGCGGAGCCTCTACAATGAGCAGTTCTTC.

The chain is built from TRBV7-9 and TRBJ2-7; 10 nucleotides match TRBD1. With 4 bases clipped from V and 2 bases from J, the junction kept 5 bases outside the gene matches. Germline loops: CDR1 SEHNR, CDR2 FQNEAQ (reference sequence). The CDR3 has 15 residues. Written as DNA, the CDR3 is TGTGCCAGCAGCTCCCTGGGACAGGGGCCCTACGAGCAGTACTTC. It codes for CASSSLGQGPYEQYF.

The sample holds one count of this clone. This chain joins TRBV7-3 and TRBJ2-1; 7 bases are a match to TRBD2. Per the germline V gene, CDR1 is SGHTA and CDR2 is FQGTGA. The junction had 10 bases not matched to a gene; V was cut back by 3 bases and J by 5 bases. The CDR3 is made up of 16 amino acids. The CDR3 DNA reads TGTGCCAGCAGCTTTGGGCGGGAGATTGGGGACAATGAGCAGTTCTTC. As protein: CASSFGREIGDNEQFF.

The chain uses TRBV2 and TRBJ1-4, with TRBD1 matching over 11 bases. Trimming removed 5 bases from V and 8 bases from J; junction bases left unmatched: 4. The CDR3 spans 14 residues. Per the germline V gene, CDR1 is SNHLY and CDR2 is FYNNEI. CDR3 region: CASSSDRGLEKLFF. CDR3 DNA sequence: TGTGCCAGCAGTTCGGACAGGGGGCTGGAAAAACTGTTTTTT.

The CDR3 DNA follows: TGTGCCAGCAGCCGCCGGACAATTAACTATGGCTACACCTTC. This sequence encodes CASSRRTINYGYTF. The chain combines TRBV5-4 with TRBJ1-2; possible D gene TRBD1, 5 bases. From germline, CDR1 is SGHNT and CDR2 YYREEE (reference sequence). This CDR3 contains 14 residues. Deletions cut 4 bases from V and 1 base from J, with 11 bases between.

This chain uses TRBV3-1 (or the pseudogene TRBV3-2) with TRBJ1-2, with D perhaps TRBD1 (6 bases). The V gene's germline CDR1 is LGHDT and CDR2 YNNKEL (reference sequence). CDR3 length: 15 residues. Trimming stripped 3 bases from V and 6 bases from J, with 17 bases between. CDR3 residues: CASSQEGGGRHGYTF. The DNA for the CDR3 is TGTGCCAGCAGCCAGGAGGGGGGCGGGAGACATGGCTACACCTTC.

V gene TRBV29-1 combines with J gene TRBJ2-1; 8 bases agree with TRBD1. Germline CDR1 is SQVTM and CDR2 is ANQGSEA. V shed 6 bases, J shed 4 bases, and the junction held 20 bases outside the gene matches. The CDR3 runs to 18 residues. The CDR3 reads CSVRTILPGGQNYNEQFF. As DNA, the CDR3 is TGCAGCGTCCGTACTATTCTGCCAGGGGGCCAAAATTACAATGAGCAGTTCTTC.

Turning to this clone: Because it lacks the conserved phenylalanine or tryptophan at the end, this CDR3 is likely a read error. It is unclear where the CDR3 begins or ends on the DNA, so no DNA is shown, and the CDR3 is as TCRdb lists it. CDR3 sequence: CASSSGTP. The chain combines TRBV11-3 with TRBJ1-1; TRBD1 is the table's D call, not checked against the DNA. A total of 8 residues make up the CDR3, ends included. Germline V CDR1 and CDR2: SGHNT, YENEEA.

This rearrangement joins TRBV6-5 to TRBJ2-5, with 12 bases identical to TRBD2. The germline gives CDR1 MNHEY, CDR2 SVGAGI. V shed 6 bases and J 5 bases; nucleotides not matched to a gene: 4. This CDR3 is built from 14 residues. The DNA for the CDR3 is TGTGCCAGCAGGACTAGCGGGAGCCGTGAGACCCAGTACTTC. This sequence encodes CASRTSGSRETQYF.

V and J are TRBV18 and TRBJ2-2; 9 nucleotides line up with TRBD2. CDR1 and CDR2 from the germline V gene are KGHSH and LQKENI. The CDR3 is 15 amino acids. V trimming: 5 bases; J trimming: 0 bases; junction bases outside the gene matches: 1. The CDR3 DNA reads TGTGCCAGCTCAGGACTAGCGTCGAACACCGGGGAGCTGTTTTTT. Translating it yields CASSGLASNTGELFF.

The chain uses TRBV14 and TRBJ2-7, with 7 nucleotides matching TRBD2. CDR3 length: 15 amino acids. The V gene's germline CDR1 is SGHDN and CDR2 FVKESK. Trimming took 1 base from V and 3 from J; bases not matched to a gene: 6. CDR3 DNA: TGTGCCAGCAGCCAAGTTGGAGGCGGGAGCTACGAGCAGTACTTC. Its protein product is CASSQVGGGSYEQYF.

This chain links TRBV7-2 with TRBJ1-6; D is uncertain. Trimming cost V 2 bases and J 7 bases, with 6 bases left between them. The CDR3 runs 13 residues. The germline CDR1 and CDR2 sequences are SGHTA and FQGNSA. CDR3 in amino acids: CASSLKQNSPLHF. The CDR3 DNA reads TGTGCCAGCAGCTTAAAACAGAATTCACCCCTCCACTTT.

This sequence joins TRBV2 and TRBJ2-7; TRBD2 aligns across 14 bases. Germline CDR1 and CDR2: SNHLY and FYNNEI. The CDR3 sequence is 16 residues long. The V segment lost 1 base and the J segment 6 bases; nucleotides outside the gene matches: 5. This chain's CDR3 is CASSEVGTSGRAEQYF. CDR3 DNA sequence: TGTGCCAGCAGTGAAGTGGGGACTAGCGGGAGAGCCGAGCAGTACTTC.

This clone was counted only a few times. V usage is TRBV2 and J usage is TRBJ2-1, with 10 nucleotides matching TRBD2. Germline V lookup: CDR1 SNHLY, CDR2 FYNNEI. The trim removed 3 bases at V and 7 bases at J, leaving 9 bases unmatched. The CDR3 extends over 16 amino acids. CDR3 residues: CASSEGLAISINEQFF. The CDR3 DNA is TGTGCCAGCAGTGAGGGACTAGCGATTTCCATAAATGAGCAGTTCTTC.

The chain employs TRBV18 and TRBJ2-5, with TRBD1 matching 8 bases. The CDR3 length is 14 residues. Germline V gives CDR1 KGHSH, CDR2 LQKENI. Trimming at V came to 4 bases and at J to 2 bases, leaving 3 bases not matched to a gene. The CDR3 spells CASSRTGHQETQYF. The CDR3 nucleotides are TGTGCCAGCTCACGGACAGGGCATCAAGAGACCCAGTACTTC.

The chain carries TRBV10-3 and TRBJ2-1; 10 positions agree with TRBD1. The CDR3 runs to 14 residues. Germline V CDR1 and CDR2: ENHRY, SYGVKD. Unmatched junction bases numbered 10, after V lost 10 bases and J lost 7 bases. The chain's CDR3 is CATGDGQGGNEQFF. For the CDR3, the DNA is TGTGCCACGGGTGATGGACAGGGGGGAAATGAGCAGTTCTTC.

The chain couples TRBV18 to TRBJ2-7, with D perhaps matching TRBD1 (7 bases). Trimming removed 3 bases from V and 2 bases from J, with 17 bases in between. CDR1 KGHSH and CDR2 LQKENI come from the germline V gene. This CDR3 is 16 amino acids long. The CDR3 here is CASSPIQGRRTYEQYF. As DNA, the CDR3 is TGTGCCAGCTCACCGATACAGGGGAGGAGGACCTACGAGCAGTACTTC.

The CDR3 protein is CASSLGTVSNYGYTF. For the CDR3, the DNA is TGTGCCAGCAGCTTAGGGACAGTCTCTAACTATGGCTACACCTTC. The genes are TRBV7-8 and TRBJ1-2; perhaps TRBD1 as D (6 bases). Trimming took 1 base from V and 0 from J, leaving 9 bases between them. CDR3 length equals 15 residues. Per germline, CDR1 SGHVS and CDR2 FQNEAQ.

This rearrangement joins TRBV3-1 (or the pseudogene TRBV3-2) to TRBJ1-3; 7 positions match TRBD1. CDR1 is LGHDT, CDR2 YNNKEL, per germline (reference sequence). Trimming removed 1 base from V and 0 bases from J; junction bases left unmatched: 3. The CDR3 runs to 16 residues. As DNA, the CDR3 is TGTGCCAGCAGCCAAGGGGGACAGACCTCTGGAAACACCATATATTTT. Its translation: CASSQGGQTSGNTIYF.

The V and J genes are TRBV5-1 and TRBJ2-3; 12 bases are shared with TRBD2. V lost 4 bases and J lost 4; bases outside the gene matches: 10. The germline CDR1 and CDR2 sequences are SGHRS and YFSETQ. The length of the CDR3 is 17 residues. In nucleotides, the CDR3 is TGCGCCAGCAGCCTACGGACTAGCGGGACCTTCGCAGATACGCAGTATTTT. Amino acids: CASSLRTSGTFADTQYF.

The chain links TRBV5-4 to TRBJ1-4; D uncertain. The CDR3 length is 12 residues. The V and J ends lost 0 bases and 14 bases respectively, with 11 bases between them. The germline gives CDR1 SGHNT, CDR2 YYREEE (reference sequence). The CDR3 reads CASSLDGDGLFF. The CDR3 nucleotides read TGTGCCAGCAGCTTGGACGGTGATGGTCTGTTTTTT. Drawing the rest from reference TRBV5-4 and TRBJ1-4, the complete variable domain is ETGVTQSPTHLIKTRGQQVTLRCSSQSGHNTVSWYQQALGQGPQFIFQYYREEENGRGNFPPRFSGLQFPNYSSELNVNALELDDSALYLCASSLDGDGLFFGSGTQLSVL.